The 26 T cell receptor beta chains below all came from one sample that was sequenced in a study of CD8+CD57+ T cells in acquired aplastic anemia. CDR3 and TCR beta VDJ profiling relied on a genomic DNA template. MiXCR, applied by TCRdb to the reads, yields one record per CDR3 protein. Of over 150,000 distinct CDR3 sequences in the sample, roughly 63% are singletons; the top ten hold about 42%. Patients sequenced had flow cytometry evidence of CD8+CD57+ cell expansion. Sequencing used sorted CD4+, CD8+, or CD8+CD57+ T cells (not recorded which) from PBMCs. These TCRs come from a human donor with aplastic anemia.

The V call is TRBV7-4, the J call TRBJ2-6, with 13 bases identical to TRBD2. Trimming removed 4 bases from V and 0 bases from J; junction bases left unmatched: 18. The V gene's germline CDR1 is SGHVT and CDR2 SQSDAQ. This CDR3 has 23 residues. CDR3 sequence reads: CASSSLRGLAGHPFDSGANVLTF. In DNA form, the CDR3 reads TGTGCCAGCAGCTCCCTTCGGGGACTAGCGGGACATCCCTTTGACTCTGGGGCCAACGTCCTGACTTTC.

This clonotype was seen at least ten times. The chain carries TRBV11-2 and TRBJ1-2; D ambiguous. Germline CDR1 is SGHAT and CDR2 is FQNNGV. The CDR3 contains 15 residues. V shed 1 base and J shed 6 bases, with 15 bases lying between them. The CDR3 region is CASSLGVGRLDGYTF. CDR3 nucleotide sequence: TGTGCCAGCAGCTTAGGGGTTGGGAGACTGGATGGCTACACCTTC.

This clonotype was recorded at least ten times. The rearrangement uses TRBV12-3 or TRBV12-4 and TRBJ2-7; 7 bases map to TRBD2. CDR3 length: 15 residues. V lost 4 bases, J lost 3 bases, and 9 bases stayed unmatched. CDR3 nucleotides: TGTGCCAGCAGTTCGGTTCGCAGGGAGGGCTACGAGCAGTACTTC. This codes for CASSSVRREGYEQYF.

About this clonotype itself: With a much larger clone just one base away, this may be a read error. The CDR3 carries no conserved terminal phenylalanine or tryptophan, so it likely arises from a read error. This chain's CDR3 is CASSLATPTEAFL. The DNA of the CDR3 is TGTGCCAGCAGCTTAGCCACACCGACTGAAGCTTTCCTT. The chain employs TRBV7-9 and TRBJ1-1; D call uncertain. This CDR3 has 13 residues. V lost 0 bases to trimming and J lost 5 bases, with 7 bases between them. Germline CDR1 reads SEHNR; CDR2 reads FQNEAQ (reference sequence).

V is TRBV2 and J is TRBJ2-7; possibly TRBD2 for D (5 bases). The CDR3 length is 12 residues. The germline gives CDR1 SNHLY, CDR2 FYNNEI. V shed 4 bases and J shed 1 base, with 5 bases lying between them. The CDR3 DNA reads as TGTGCCAGCAGTGCGGGATCCTACGAGCAGTACTTC. Translation: CASSAGSYEQYF.

This chain uses TRBV27 with TRBJ2-7; a possible D gene is TRBD2 (6 bases). The CDR3 spans 14 residues. Trimming shortened V by 6 bases and J by 3 bases, and 15 bases separated the two germline ends. Germline CDR1 and CDR2: MNHEY and SMNVEV (reference sequence). The CDR3 sequence: CASSDGTELYEQYF. The CDR3, as DNA: TGTGCCAGCAGCGACGGGACTGAGCTCTACGAGCAGTACTTC.

This clonotype was counted ten times or more. V gene TRBV2 combines with J gene TRBJ2-7; D tentatively reads TRBD1 or TRBD2 (5 bases each). This CDR3 region has 14 residues. Germline V CDR1 and CDR2: SNHLY, FYNNEI. V lost 6 bases, J lost 2 bases, and 14 bases lay in between. CDR3 loop: CASSPGTVTYEQYF. The CDR3 DNA sequence: TGTGCCAGCAGCCCCGGGACCGTTACCTACGAGCAGTACTTC.

This clonotype was observed many times. The chain is built from TRBV4-1 and TRBJ2-6, with D perhaps TRBD1 (5 bases). V was trimmed by 2 bases and J by 2 bases, leaving 10 bases between them. CDR1 MGHRA and CDR2 YSYEKL come from the germline V gene. The CDR3 is made up of 16 amino acids. DNA for the CDR3: TGCGCCAGCAGCCAACCCCAGGGCGCTGGGGCCAACGTCCTGACTTTC. This translates into CASSQPQGAGANVLTF.

The chain couples TRBV29-1 to TRBJ2-5; a possible D gene is TRBD2 (5 bases). Germline V CDR1 and CDR2: SQVTM, ANQGSEA. V lost 3 bases and J lost 1, with 18 bases in between. This CDR3 is built from 16 residues. The CDR3 reads CSVDIGLGLSQETQYF. The CDR3 DNA is TGCAGCGTTGATATTGGACTTGGGCTCTCCCAAGAGACCCAGTACTTC.

This chain joins TRBV25-1 and TRBJ1-6, with unresolved D. V was clipped by 4 bases and J by 8 bases, with 18 bases between them. The CDR3 covers 16 residues. Looked up from germline, CDR1 is MGHDK and CDR2 is SYGVNS. The CDR3 nucleotides are TGTGCCAGCAGTGCCAACACAGCGGGCGGCCATTCACCCCTCCACTTT. It specifies CASSANTAGGHSPLHF. The entire variable domain, with the rest obtained from reference TRBV25-1 and TRBJ1-6, is as follows: EADIYQTPRYLVIGTGKKITLECSQTMGHDKMYWYQQDPGMELHLIHYSYGVNSTEKGDLSSESTVSRIRTEHFPLTLESARPSHTSQYLCASSANTAGGHSPLHFGNGTRLTVT.

This clonotype was recorded at least ten times. The genes are TRBV7-3 and TRBJ2-7; no reliable D call. The CDR3 length is 13 residues. Germline CDR1 and CDR2: SGHTA and FQGTGA. V was trimmed by 5 bases and J by 3 bases, leaving 11 bases between them. The CDR3, as DNA: TGTGCCAGCAGCCCCACGGATGGCTACGAGCAGTACTTC. This gives the protein CASSPTDGYEQYF.

This clonotype was recorded at least ten times. The V gene is TRBV20-1, the J gene TRBJ2-5, with unresolved D. Trimming removed 3 bases at V and 1 base at J, with 12 bases between. The CDR3 is made up of 14 amino acids. Looked up from germline, CDR1 is DFQATT and CDR2 is SNEGSKA (reference sequence). CDR3 nucleotides: TGCAGTGCTAGCCGTAGTGAGCCCCAAGAGACCCAGTACTTC. It specifies CSASRSEPQETQYF.

This clonotype appeared many times. The V gene is TRBV5-1, the J gene TRBJ2-7; D is perhaps TRBD1 (6 bases). Deletions cut 4 bases from V and 2 bases from J, with 16 bases between. Germline lookup yields CDR1 SGHRS and CDR2 YFSETQ. The CDR3 consists of 15 residues. The CDR3 DNA reads as TGCGCCAGCAGCGATCCAGGGGATTCGGCCTACGAGCAGTACTTC. The encoded protein is CASSDPGDSAYEQYF. Full variable domain (outside the CDR3, taken from reference TRBV5-1 and TRBJ2-7): KAGVTQTPRYLIKTRGQQVTLSCSPISGHRSVSWYQQTPGQGLQFLFEYFSETQRNKGNFPGRFSGRQFSNSRSEMNVSTLELGDSALYLCASSDPGDSAYEQYFGPGTRLTVT.

This clonotype was recorded many times. The V gene is TRBV6-5, the J gene TRBJ2-1, with D maybe TRBD1 (6 bases). The germline CDR1 and CDR2 sequences are MNHEY and SVGAGI. The CDR3 consists of 13 residues. V was pared by 4 bases and J by 5 bases, with 9 bases between. The CDR3 DNA sequence: TGTGCCAGCAGTTCAAACAGGGACAATGAGCAGTTCTTC. Protein: CASSSNRDNEQFF.

The chain has TRBV5-6 and TRBJ1-2; no definite D call. V was clipped by 5 bases and J by 2 bases, with 16 bases between them. The CDR3 runs to 15 residues. The V gene's germline CDR1 is SGHDT and CDR2 YYEEEE. CDR3 in DNA: TGTGCCAGCAGTGGGAGGAATCTCGGGAACTATGGCTACACCTTC. Amino acids: CASSGRNLGNYGYTF.

J is TRBJ1-2 and V is TRBV7-9; TRBD1 matches 10 bases. This CDR3 region has 15 residues. Germline V gene lookup returns CDR1 SEHNR and CDR2 FQNEAQ (reference sequence). V shed 3 bases, J shed 3 bases, and the junction held 4 bases outside the gene matches. CDR3 in amino acids: CASSLDRGLDYGYTF. CDR3 DNA sequence: TGTGCCAGCAGCTTGGACAGGGGGTTGGACTATGGCTACACCTTC.

The genes are TRBV15 and TRBJ1-2; unclear D gene. The CDR3 totals 12 residues. Germline CDR1 reads LNHNV; CDR2 reads YYDKDF (reference sequence). The ends were cut back, 1 base at V and 7 bases at J, with 7 bases in the middle. CDR3 DNA: TGTGCCACCAGCAGAGGAAGCCGTGGCTACACCTTC. Its translation is CATSRGSRGYTF.

This chain joins TRBV2 and TRBJ2-3; 8 nucleotides align to TRBD1. Germline loops: CDR1 SNHLY, CDR2 FYNNEI. V lost 5 bases, J lost 6 bases, and 10 bases stayed unmatched. The CDR3 sequence is 15 residues long. Here the CDR3 DNA reads TGTGCCAGCAGTCTCCTGGGGACAGGTCGGGATACGCAGTATTTT. Its protein is CASSLLGTGRDTQYF. The variable domain in full, with the rest retrieved from reference TRBV2 and TRBJ2-3, is EPEVTQTPSHQVTQMGQEVILRCVPISNHLYFYWYRQILGQKVEFLVSFYNNEISEKSEIFDDQFSVERPDGSNFTLKIRSTKLEDSAMYFCASSLLGTGRDTQYFGPGTRLTVL.

This clonotype was observed a few times. The gene calls are TRBV7-9 and TRBJ1-1; D not resolved. Trimming removed 2 bases at V and 1 base at J, with 5 bases between. This CDR3 is 13 amino acids long. Germline CDR1 and CDR2: SEHNR and FQNEAQ (reference sequence). The DNA for the CDR3 is TGTGCCAGCAGCTTAACAGCGAACACTGAAGCTTTCTTT. It encodes CASSLTANTEAFF.

This sequence joins TRBV7-6 and TRBJ2-7; 9 nucleotides match TRBD2. Trimming cost V 1 base and J 4 bases; bases outside gene matches: 5. Germline CDR1 SGHVS, CDR2 FNYEAQ. The CDR3 sequence is 15 residues long. CDR3 residues: CASSLGAGGPYEQYF. The DNA of the CDR3 is TGTGCCAGCAGCTTAGGGGCGGGAGGGCCGTACGAGCAGTACTTC.

V is TRBV24-1 and J is TRBJ2-3; 8 bases match TRBD2. The CDR3 is made up of 17 amino acids. Germline V gene sequence: CDR1 KGHDR, CDR2 SFDVKD. Trimming at V came to 9 bases and at J to 0 bases, leaving 13 bases not matched to a gene. The CDR3 sequence is CATQLAAGPSSTDTQYF. The CDR3 nucleotides read TGTGCCACCCAACTAGCGGCGGGCCCTTCAAGCACAGATACGCAGTATTTT.

V gene TRBV5-1 combines with J gene TRBJ2-7; D possibly matches TRBD1 or TRBD2 (5 bases each). The CDR3 runs to 15 residues. From germline, CDR1 is SGHRS and CDR2 YFSETQ. The V and J ends lost 5 bases and 1 base respectively, with 16 bases between them. The CDR3 spells CASRSGPHESYEQYF. DNA of the CDR3: TGCGCCAGCAGATCGGGACCGCACGAGTCCTACGAGCAGTACTTC.

This rearrangement joins TRBV7-9 to TRBJ2-6, with unresolved D. This CDR3 has 15 residues. Trimming pared 1 base from V and 4 bases from J, leaving 8 bases between. Germline V lookup: CDR1 SEHNR, CDR2 FQNEAQ (reference sequence). CDR3 residues: CASSLEGPGANVLTF. CDR3 bases: TGTGCCAGCAGCTTAGAAGGCCCCGGGGCCAACGTCCTGACTTTC. Based on the CDR3 plus reference TRBV7-9 and TRBJ2-6, the full variable domain is DTGVSQNPRHKITKRGQNVTFRCDPISEHNRLYWYRQTLGQGPEFLTYFQNEAQLEKSRLLSDRFSAERPKGSFSTLEIQRTEQGDSAMYLCASSLEGPGANVLTFGAGSRLTVL.

For the CDR3, the DNA is TGTGCCATCAAGACAGGGGGGGGCCAAGAGACCCAGTACTTC. Translation gives CAIKTGGGQETQYF. The chain couples TRBV10-3 to TRBJ2-5; 9 positions agree with TRBD1. Germline values: CDR1 ENHRY, CDR2 SYGVKD. V lost 7 bases and J lost 1; bases outside the gene matches: 4. This CDR3 spans 14 amino acids.

A single count supports this clonotype. CDR3 sequence reads: CASSSWTEYEQYF. CDR3 nucleotide sequence: TGTGCCAGCAGTTCTTGGACAGAATACGAGCAGTACTTC. The V gene is TRBV27, the J gene TRBJ2-7, with D possibly being TRBD1 (6 bases). The CDR3 runs 13 residues. Germline assignment: CDR1 MNHEY and CDR2 SMNVEV (reference sequence). V was clipped by 4 bases and J by 4 bases, with 11 bases between them.

This clonotype was seen at least ten times. The chain is built from TRBV20-1 and TRBJ2-7; 8 bases agree with TRBD1. CDR1 is DFQATT, CDR2 SNEGSKA, per germline (reference sequence). J lost 3 bases, V lost 7 bases, and 11 bases had no gene match. This CDR3 is 14 amino acids long. Here the CDR3 reads CSVLVRDRNYEQYF. In nucleotides, the CDR3 is TGCAGTGTATTAGTCCGGGACAGGAACTACGAGCAGTACTTC.